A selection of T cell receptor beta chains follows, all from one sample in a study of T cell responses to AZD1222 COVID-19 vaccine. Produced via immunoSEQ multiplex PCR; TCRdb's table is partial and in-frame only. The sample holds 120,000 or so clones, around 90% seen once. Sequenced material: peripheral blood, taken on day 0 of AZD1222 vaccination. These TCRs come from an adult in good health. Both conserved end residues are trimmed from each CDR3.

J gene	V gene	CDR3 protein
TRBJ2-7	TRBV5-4	ASSPSRSGLYEQY
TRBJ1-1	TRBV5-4	ASSAAAGWTEAF
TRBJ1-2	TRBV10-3	AISGAGTDFPGGYT
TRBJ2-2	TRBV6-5	ASIKGANTGELF
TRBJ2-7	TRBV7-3	ASSLTAGFYSYEQY
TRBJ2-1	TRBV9	ASSAGLNNEQF
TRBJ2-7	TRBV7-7	ASSPHLTGNYAEQY
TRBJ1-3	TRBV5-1	ASSSYGSSGNTIY
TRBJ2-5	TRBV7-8	ASSLRGLAEETQY
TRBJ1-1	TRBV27	ASSPGGPAWTEAF
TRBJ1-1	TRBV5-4	ASSPGDRARQNTEAF
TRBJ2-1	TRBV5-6	ASSLEEGGVNEQF
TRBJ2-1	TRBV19	ASSIRSGGVNEQF
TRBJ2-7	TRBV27	ASSLQVPEVAGDYEQY
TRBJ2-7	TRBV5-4	ASSFQGRIYEQY
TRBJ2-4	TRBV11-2	ASMGVGIQY
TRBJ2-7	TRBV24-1	ATSDFRNEGAKEGGHYEQY